The source of this T cell receptor (beta chain) is a study of shared clonotypes between healthy human individuals. Libraries were prepared by immunoSEQ multiplex PCR; TCRdb keeps only in-frame clonotypes and omits some of them. In the table there are 2.3 million or so clones, approximately 95% of which are singletons. This CDR3 is built from 15 residues. In germline, CDR1 is LNHDA, CDR2 SQIVND (reference sequence). The V end was cut by 10 bases, the J end by 3 bases, with 22 bases between. The chain recombines TRBV19 with TRBJ2-7; D possibly corresponds to TRBD2 (6 bases). Sequenced: naive CD4+ T cells from PBMCs. Subset in this sample: CD45RA+ positively selected. This TCR came from a man aged 18 to 29 in good health. Some clones in this sample may be carry-over from other donors' samples. In DNA form, the CDR3 reads TGTGCCAAACGTGATCGGGGGTCCATATTCTACGAGCAGTACTTC. Amino acids: CAKRDRGSIFYEQYF. Full variable domain (rest looked up from reference TRBV19 and TRBJ2-7): DGGITQSPKYLFRKEGQNVTLSCEQNLNHDAMYWYRQDPGQGLRLIYYSQIVNDFQKGDIAEGYSVSREKKESFPLTVTSAQKNPTAFYLCAKRDRGSIFYEQYFGPGTRLTVT.